The source of this T cell receptor beta chain is a study of T-cell memory formation after mild COVID-19. As for the study in general: TCR clusters were largely donor specific.

Using constant-segment primers, 5'RACE produced TCR alpha and TCR beta cDNA libraries carrying sample barcodes and UMIs. TCRdb passed the 5' RACE reads through MiXCR, listing each CDR3 protein once. The sample shows tens of thousands of distinct CDR3 sequences, approximately 16% of them seen only once. As for this clonotype: What it recognizes is unknown.

Trimming shortened V by 2 bases and J by 8 bases, and 19 bases separated the two germline ends. The V gene's germline CDR1 is SGDLS and CDR2 YYNGEE. This CDR3 is 16 amino acids long. Study-wide results and caveats: Clones from the second wave (peaking day 37) had unconfirmed SARS-CoV-2 specificity.

Specimen: PBMCs or a T cell subset sorted from them (not recorded which). V usage is TRBV9 and J usage is TRBJ2-2; unclear D gene. This TCR derives from an adult woman who had mild COVID-19 (a few samples of this study predate the infection). Cell type and time point are not known. DNA of the CDR3: TGTGCCAGCAGCGTCCCAGGACCAATAAACCCGGGGGAGCTGTTTTTT. Translating it yields CASSVPGPINPGELFF. The variable domain in full, completed from reference TRBV9 and TRBJ2-2, reads DSGVTQTPKHLITATGQRVTLRCSPRSGDLSVYWYQQSLDQGLQFLIQYYNGEERAKGNILERFSAQQFPDLHSELNLSSLELGDSALYFCASSVPGPINPGELFFGEGSRLTVL.